These 26 T cell receptor beta chains came from one sample sequenced in a study of CD8+CD57+ T cells in acquired aplastic anemia (dated by TCRdb to the late 2010s). Flow cytometry had shown CD8+CD57+ cell expansion in the patients selected for sequencing. The data were produced on an Illumina HiSeq 2000. Genomic DNA served as template for TCR beta VDJ combination and CDR3 sequence profiling. TCRdb reprocessed the public reads (quality trimming at Q25 with fastp, clone calling with MiXCR) and kept in-frame beta chains. CDR3 protein duplicates are merged, each entry listing the most common genes and DNA. This sample has some 140,000 distinct CDR3 sequences in its table, and over 50% of those were observed once. The ten largest make up about 12% of the sample. Sequenced input: sorted CD4+, CD8+, or CD8+CD57+ T cells (not recorded which) from PBMCs. The receptors were gathered from a human donor with aplastic anemia.

Concerning this clonotype itself: A junction end diverges from the germline sequence, so it may reflect a read error. The chain has TRBV15 and TRBJ2-7; 8 bases line up with TRBD2. Germline CDR1 LNHNV, CDR2 YYDKDF (reference sequence). The CDR3 loop spans 14 amino acids. The CDR3 loop reads CASSSGGASYEQYF. The CDR3 nucleotides read TGTGCCAGCAGCTCGGGAGGGGCCTCCTACGAGCAGTACTTC.

This clonotype appeared a few times. This chain connects TRBV19 to TRBJ1-1, with 7 bases that match TRBD1. V was clipped by 5 bases and J by 3 bases; unmatched bases: 3. Germline-derived CDR1 and CDR2 are LNHDA and SQIVND (reference sequence). This CDR3 contains 13 residues. The CDR3 sequence: CASSATGYTEAFF. In DNA, the CDR3 is TGTGCCAGTAGTGCGACAGGGTACACTGAAGCTTTCTTT.

In its sample, this clonotype was seen once. The V and J genes are TRBV25-1 and TRBJ2-1, with 8 positions matching TRBD2. Unmatched junction bases numbered 6, after V lost 5 bases and J lost 0 bases. The CDR3 contains 16 residues. Germline CDR1 reads MGHDK; CDR2 reads SYGVNS. CDR3 sequence (DNA): TGTGCCAGCAGTCGCCGGGCGGGGGGCTCCTACAATGAGCAGTTCTTC. Translating gives CASSRRAGGSYNEQFF.

This clonotype was found a few times. The chain links TRBV25-1 to TRBJ1-1; tentative D call: TRBD1 (5 bases). Trimming pared 5 bases from V and 3 bases from J, leaving 13 bases between. This CDR3 has 14 amino acids. Germline V gene lookup returns CDR1 MGHDK and CDR2 SYGVNS. CDR3 DNA: TGTGCCAGCAGTAACATGGGGCGGGACACTGAAGCTTTCTTT. Protein sequence: CASSNMGRDTEAFF. The complete variable domain, with remaining parts taken from reference TRBV25-1 and TRBJ1-1, reads EADIYQTPRYLVIGTGKKITLECSQTMGHDKMYWYQQDPGMELHLIHYSYGVNSTEKGDLSSESTVSRIRTEHFPLTLESARPSHTSQYLCASSNMGRDTEAFFGQGTRLTVV.

This clonotype has only a few counts. The chain couples TRBV15 to TRBJ2-7; unclear D gene. The germline CDR1 and CDR2 sequences are LNHNV and YYDKDF (reference sequence). The CDR3 has 15 residues. V lost 0 bases and J lost 0, with 9 bases in between. The CDR3 spells CATSREGLGSYEQYF. The CDR3 DNA reads TGTGCCACCAGCAGAGAAGGTTTAGGCTCCTACGAGCAGTACTTC. Full variable domain (rest looked up from reference TRBV15 and TRBJ2-7): DAMVIQNPRYQVTQFGKPVTLSCSQTLNHNVMYWYQQKSSQAPKLLFHYYDKDFNNEADTPDNFQSRRPNTSFCFLDIRSPGLGDTAMYLCATSREGLGSYEQYFGPGTRLTVT.

CDR3 nucleotide sequence: TGCGCCAGCAGTGAGGGGGAGCAGGCTGAAGCTTTCTTT. This translates into CASSEGEQAEAFF. The chain combines TRBV10-2 with TRBJ1-1; D unclear. The CDR3 is 13 residues long. The V gene's germline CDR1 is WSHSY and CDR2 SAAADI. V lost 2 bases and J 6 bases, leaving 10 bases between the germline ends.

This clonotype was seen at least ten times. V gene TRBV7-9 combines with J gene TRBJ2-2, with 7 bases lining up with TRBD1. Per germline, CDR1 SEHNR and CDR2 FQNEAQ (reference sequence). Trimming took 4 bases from V and 2 from J; bases not matched to a gene: 7. This CDR3 region has 16 residues. The CDR3 nucleotides read TGTGCCAGCAGCTCCTCCGGGACAGCCAACACCGGGGAGCTGTTTTTT. Protein: CASSSSGTANTGELFF.

This clonotype appeared a single time. CDR3 nucleotide sequence: TGTGCCAGCAGTGAAGGGTGGGGGGACTGGGCGTACAATGAGCAGTTCTTC. This gives the protein CASSEGWGDWAYNEQFF. V gene TRBV6-1 combines with J gene TRBJ2-1; D perhaps matches TRBD2 (6 bases). This CDR3 contains 17 residues. Trimming removed 1 base at V and 4 bases at J, with 17 bases between. CDR1 MNHNS and CDR2 SASEGT come from the germline V gene.

This clonotype was seen a handful of times. The V call is TRBV2, the J call TRBJ2-1, with 8 bases lining up with TRBD1. Germline-derived CDR1 and CDR2 are SNHLY and FYNNEI. After removal of 5 bases from V and 12 bases from J, the junction contained 9 bases not matched to a gene. CDR3 length equals 13 residues. This CDR3 is CASSRGQGYGQFF. CDR3 bases: TGTGCCAGCAGTAGAGGACAGGGTTACGGGCAGTTCTTC.

The chain joins TRBV15 to TRBJ2-3, with 9 bases lining up with TRBD2. The CDR3 is 16 residues long. Trimming took 3 bases from V and 4 from J; bases not matched to a gene: 8. From germline, CDR1 is LNHNV and CDR2 YYDKDF (reference sequence). CDR3 residues: CATSSETAGGSDTQYF. In DNA, the CDR3 is TGTGCCACCAGCAGTGAGACAGCGGGGGGTTCAGATACGCAGTATTTT.

The CDR3 DNA reads TGTGCCATCACCCGGGACCAGCAACCCTACGAGCAGTACTTC. Residues: CAITRDQQPYEQYF. V and J are TRBV10-3 and TRBJ2-7; TRBD1 or TRBD2 may be the D gene (5 bases each). This CDR3 contains 14 residues. V lost 7 bases and J 2 bases, leaving 15 bases between the germline ends. Germline values: CDR1 ENHRY, CDR2 SYGVKD.

This clonotype was detected many times. This chain uses TRBV7-2 with TRBJ2-5; no clear D. The CDR3 runs to 16 residues. Germline V gene lookup returns CDR1 SGHTA and CDR2 FQGNSA. Trimming removed 2 bases at V and 4 bases at J, with 17 bases between. The CDR3, as DNA: TGTGCCAGCAGCTTACCCCACGATTCAAATTTAGAGACCCAGTACTTC. This translates into CASSLPHDSNLETQYF.

The chain recombines TRBV2 with TRBJ2-7; 12 positions agree with TRBD2. The CDR3 is 13 amino acids. Per the germline V gene, CDR1 is SNHLY and CDR2 is FYNNEI. Losses at the gene ends were 11 bases for V and 3 bases for J; bases not matched to a gene: 5. In nucleotides, the CDR3 is TGTGCCGGGGGGACTAGCGGGTTCTACGAGCAGTACTTC. This translates into CAGGTSGFYEQYF.

The rearrangement joins TRBV2 to TRBJ2-1, with TRBD2 matching over 11 bases. V was pared by 0 bases and J by 7 bases, with 8 bases of the junction left unmatched. There are 17 residues in the CDR3. Germline lookup yields CDR1 SNHLY and CDR2 FYNNEI. CDR3 loop: CASSEALLAGGGNEQFF. The CDR3 bases are TGTGCCAGCAGTGAAGCGCTTCTAGCGGGAGGAGGGAATGAGCAGTTCTTC.

This chain links TRBV29-1 with TRBJ2-1; 10 bases match TRBD2. Germline trimming cut 7 bases from V and 4 bases from J; bases unmatched to any gene: 4. The CDR3 is 13 residues long. Germline CDR1 is SQVTM and CDR2 is ANQGSEA. The CDR3 loop reads CSASGRGYNEQFF. The CDR3 DNA sequence: TGCAGCGCGAGCGGGAGGGGGTACAATGAGCAGTTCTTC.

The genes are TRBV12-3 or TRBV12-4 and TRBJ1-1; D is uncertain. The V and J ends lost 7 bases and 2 bases respectively, with 8 bases between them. This CDR3 has 12 amino acids. The CDR3 sequence: CASTWVNTEAFF. The DNA of the CDR3 is TGTGCCAGCACTTGGGTTAACACTGAAGCTTTCTTT.

Notes on this clonotype: This clone may be a read error of a much larger clone one base away. This chain joins TRBV5-4 and TRBJ1-1; D call uncertain. Per the germline V gene, CDR1 is SGHNT and CDR2 is YYREEE (reference sequence). The CDR3 length is 12 residues. DNA for the CDR3: TGTGCCAGCAGCGGAAGGTCTAATGAAGATTTCTTT. This translates into CASSGRSNEDFF.

This sequence joins TRBV29-1 and TRBJ1-1, with D perhaps matching TRBD1 (5 bases). This CDR3 has 13 residues. V was trimmed by 4 bases and J by 4 bases, leaving 13 bases between them. Per the germline V gene, CDR1 is SQVTM and CDR2 is ANQGSEA. Here the CDR3 reads CSVVPIGGTEAFF. Written as DNA, the CDR3 is TGCAGCGTTGTTCCGATCGGGGGCACTGAAGCTTTCTTT.

This clonotype was seen repeatedly, ten times or more. The J gene is TRBJ1-2, the V gene TRBV11-1; D is unresolved. The V gene's germline CDR1 is SGHAT and CDR2 FQDESV (reference sequence). Trimming took 2 bases from V and 4 from J, leaving 17 bases between them. The CDR3 has 16 amino acids. This chain's CDR3 is CASSLPGEIKSYGYTF. CDR3 in DNA: TGTGCCAGCAGCTTACCAGGAGAAATAAAATCCTATGGCTACACCTTC. The full variable domain, completed using reference TRBV11-1 and TRBJ1-2, is EAEVAQSPRYKITEKSQAVAFWCDPISGHATLYWYRQILGQGPELLVQFQDESVVDDSQLPKDRFSAERLKGVDSTLKIQPAELGDSAMYLCASSLPGEIKSYGYTFGSGTRLTVV.

This clonotype was seen many times. The chain has TRBV19 and TRBJ2-3; TRBD2 agrees at 11 bases. CDR1 and CDR2 (germline): LNHDA, SQIVND (reference sequence). CDR3 size: 14 residues. The ends lost 7 bases at V and 4 bases at J; junction bases unmatched: 4. CDR3 coding DNA: TGTGCCAGTAACTCGGGACTAGCGGCAGATACGCAGTATTTT. Protein product: CASNSGLAADTQYF.

This clonotype came up a few times. V is TRBV29-1 and J is TRBJ2-5; 9 bases are shared with TRBD2. The CDR3 has 14 residues. Trimming removed 7 bases from V and 5 bases from J; junction bases left unmatched: 11. Germline V gives CDR1 SQVTM, CDR2 ANQGSEA. CDR3 bases: TGCAGCGCGACGCTAGCGGGACGGGACGAGACCCAGTACTTC. This gives the protein CSATLAGRDETQYF. Supplemented by reference TRBV29-1 and TRBJ2-5, the full variable domain reads SAVISQKPSRDICQRGTSLTIQCQVDSQVTMMFWYRQQPGQSLTLIATANQGSEATYESGFVIDKFPISRPNLTFSTLTVSNMSPEDSSIYLCSATLAGRDETQYFGPGTRLLVL.

Many counts were recorded for this clonotype. The chain combines TRBV9 with TRBJ1-2, with D possibly being TRBD1 (5 bases). Trimming cost V 0 bases and J 6 bases, with 9 bases left between them. CDR1 and CDR2 from the germline V gene are SGDLS and YYNGEE. The CDR3 runs to 13 residues. CDR3 protein: CASSVAPGDGYTF. DNA of the CDR3: TGTGCCAGCAGCGTAGCTCCGGGGGATGGCTACACCTTC.

The V and J genes are TRBV5-1 and TRBJ2-5, with D maybe TRBD2 (7 bases). CDR1 and CDR2 from the germline V gene are SGHRS and YFSETQ. Trimming shortened V by 7 bases and J by 4 bases, and 17 bases separated the two germline ends. The CDR3 spans 14 residues. CDR3 nucleotides: TGCGCCAGCCGTCTTGGGGGGGGCCCAGAGACCCAGTACTTC. Translating gives CASRLGGGPETQYF. The full variable domain, with the rest looked up from reference TRBV5-1 and TRBJ2-5, is KAGVTQTPRYLIKTRGQQVTLSCSPISGHRSVSWYQQTPGQGLQFLFEYFSETQRNKGNFPGRFSGRQFSNSRSEMNVSTLELGDSALYLCASRLGGGPETQYFGPGTRLLVL.

This chain uses TRBV20-1 with TRBJ1-1; 9 bases map to TRBD1. CDR3 length: 13 amino acids. Germline CDR1 reads DFQATT; CDR2 reads SNEGSKA (reference sequence). The J segment lost 1 base and the V segment lost 5 bases, leaving 2 bases of the junction unmatched. As DNA, the CDR3 is TGCAGTGCTGGACAGGGGTCGAACACTGAAGCTTTCTTT. Protein product: CSAGQGSNTEAFF.

CDR3 amino acids: CASSASAGDSPLHF. The CDR3 region has the DNA TGTGCCAGCAGCGCCTCGGCAGGGGATTCACCCCTCCACTTT. The chain is built from TRBV2 and TRBJ1-6; maybe TRBD1 (6 bases). V was cut by 6 bases and J by 8 bases, with 14 bases left in between. Germline CDR1 SNHLY, CDR2 FYNNEI. The CDR3 totals 14 residues.

This clonotype appeared once. The chain recombines TRBV6-2 or TRBV6-3 with TRBJ2-1, with 12 bases identical to TRBD2. V trimming: 1 base; J trimming: 4 bases; junction bases outside the gene matches: 8. Germline CDR1 MNHEY, CDR2 SVGEGT. The CDR3 is made up of 18 amino acids. The CDR3 reads CASSYWASGGAKYNEQFF. CDR3 bases: TGTGCCAGCAGTTACTGGGCTAGCGGGGGGGCAAAGTACAATGAGCAGTTCTTC.